This T cell receptor beta chain was found in a study of PD-L1 blockade in urothelial cancer. Study at large: Previous chemotherapy exposure amounted to 0 to 3 regimens for patients. T cell content in blood samples showed a median of around 140,000. General observations from the study: Below-median pretreatment blood TCR clonality predicted better survival.

Sequenced by immunoSEQ multiplex PCR; TCRdb stores in-frame clones only, minus some. The sample gives more than 95,000 clones, around 88% of which show up once; around 1.7% is in the top ten. In regard to this clone: As yet, its antigen is unknown.

Time point noted: peripheral blood 6 weeks after treatment start. Metastatic or locally advanced urothelial carcinoma was present in the patients. The ends lost 6 bases at V and 0 bases at J; junction bases unmatched: 2. There are 14 residues in the CDR3. Germline lookup yields CDR1 MNHEY and CDR2 SMNVEV (reference sequence). This receptor was obtained from a man aged 55 to 69 with urothelial cancer. The chain couples TRBV27 to TRBJ2-1; 7 bases map to TRBD2. Specimen: PBMCs, collected around atezolizumab (anti-PD-L1) treatment. The CDR3 DNA reads TGTGCCAGCAGGGGGGGGAGCTCCTACAATGAGCAGTTCTTC. This translates into CASRGGSSYNEQFF.